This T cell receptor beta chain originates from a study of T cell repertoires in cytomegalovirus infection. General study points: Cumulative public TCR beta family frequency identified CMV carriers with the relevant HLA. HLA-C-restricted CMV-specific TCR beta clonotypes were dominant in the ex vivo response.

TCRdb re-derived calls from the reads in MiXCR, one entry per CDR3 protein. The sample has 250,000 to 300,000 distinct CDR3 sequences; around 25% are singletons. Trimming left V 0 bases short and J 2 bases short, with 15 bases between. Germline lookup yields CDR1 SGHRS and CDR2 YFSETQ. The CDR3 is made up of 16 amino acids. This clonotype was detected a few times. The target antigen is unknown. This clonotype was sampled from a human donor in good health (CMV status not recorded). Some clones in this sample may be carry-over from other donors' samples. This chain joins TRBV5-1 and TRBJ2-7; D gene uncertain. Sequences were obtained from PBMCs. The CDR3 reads CASSLDLGQFTYEQYF. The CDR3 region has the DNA TGCGCCAGCAGCTTGGATCTCGGGCAGTTCACCTACGAGCAGTACTTC.